This T cell receptor (beta chain) was recorded in a study of T cell responses to AZD1222 COVID-19 vaccine. The V gene's germline CDR1 is LGHDT and CDR2 YNNKEL (reference sequence). There are 15 residues in the CDR3. V dropped 4 bases and J dropped 2 bases, with 15 bases sitting between them. Repertoires were generated with immunoSEQ multiplex PCR, while TCRdb's copy carries only in-frame clones and drops some. The table records 90,000 to 120,000 clones, roughly 85% of them present only once. This specimen was peripheral blood, taken 28 days after the second AZD1222 dose. The receptor comes from an adult who received the AZD1222 COVID-19 vaccine. The rearrangement joins TRBV3-1 (or the pseudogene TRBV3-2) to TRBJ2-7; no clear D. The CDR3 spells CASSPDPTAAYEQYF. The CDR3 DNA sequence: TGTGCCAGCAGCCCGGACCCCACAGCCGCCTACGAGCAGTACTTC.